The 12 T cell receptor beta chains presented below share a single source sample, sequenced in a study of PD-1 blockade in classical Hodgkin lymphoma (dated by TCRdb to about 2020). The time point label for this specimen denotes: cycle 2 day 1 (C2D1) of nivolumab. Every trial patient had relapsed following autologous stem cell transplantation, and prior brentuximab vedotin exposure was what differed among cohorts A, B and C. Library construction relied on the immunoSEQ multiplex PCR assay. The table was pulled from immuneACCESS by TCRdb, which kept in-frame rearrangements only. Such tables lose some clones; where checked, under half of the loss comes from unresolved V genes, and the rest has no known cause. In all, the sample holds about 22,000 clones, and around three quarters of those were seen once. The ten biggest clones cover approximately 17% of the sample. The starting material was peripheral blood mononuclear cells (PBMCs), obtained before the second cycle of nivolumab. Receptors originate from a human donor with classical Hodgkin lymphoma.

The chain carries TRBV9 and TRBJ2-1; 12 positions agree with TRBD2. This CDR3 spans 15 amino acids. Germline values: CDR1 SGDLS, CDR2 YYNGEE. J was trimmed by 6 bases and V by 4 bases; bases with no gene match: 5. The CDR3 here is CASSPRLAGVNEQFF. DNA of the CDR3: TGTGCCAGCAGCCCTAGACTAGCGGGAGTCAATGAGCAGTTCTTC.

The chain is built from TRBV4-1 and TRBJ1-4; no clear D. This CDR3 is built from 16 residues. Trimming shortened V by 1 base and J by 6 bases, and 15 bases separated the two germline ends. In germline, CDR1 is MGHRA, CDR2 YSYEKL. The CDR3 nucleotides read TGCGCCAGCAGCCAAGTTGCGGGTGGCGTTGATGAAAAACTGTTTTTT. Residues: CASSQVAGGVDEKLFF.

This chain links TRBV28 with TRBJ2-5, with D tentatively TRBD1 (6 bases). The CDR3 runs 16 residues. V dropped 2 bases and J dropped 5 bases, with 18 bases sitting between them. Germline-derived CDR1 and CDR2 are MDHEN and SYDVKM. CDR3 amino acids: CASSLAHAGAHETQYF. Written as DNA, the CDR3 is TGTGCCAGCAGTTTAGCTCACGCAGGGGCGCATGAGACCCAGTACTTC.

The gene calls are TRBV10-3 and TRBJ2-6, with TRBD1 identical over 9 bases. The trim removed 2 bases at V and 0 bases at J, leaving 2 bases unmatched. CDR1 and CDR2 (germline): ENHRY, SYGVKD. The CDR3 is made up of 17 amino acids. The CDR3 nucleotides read TGTGCCATCAGTGAGGGGACAGGGCACTCTGGGGCCAACGTCCTGACTTTC. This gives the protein CAISEGTGHSGANVLTF.

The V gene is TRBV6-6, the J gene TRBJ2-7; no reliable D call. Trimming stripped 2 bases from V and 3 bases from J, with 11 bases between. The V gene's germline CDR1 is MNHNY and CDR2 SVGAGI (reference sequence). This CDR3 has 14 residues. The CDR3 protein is CASSYVGKNYEQYF. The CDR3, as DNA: TGTGCCAGCAGTTACGTGGGAAAGAACTACGAGCAGTACTTC.

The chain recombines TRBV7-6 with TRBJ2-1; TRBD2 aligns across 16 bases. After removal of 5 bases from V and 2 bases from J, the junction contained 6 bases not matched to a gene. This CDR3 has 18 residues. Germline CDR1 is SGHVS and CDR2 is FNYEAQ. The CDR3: CASSRGLAGGVAYNEQFF. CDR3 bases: TGTGCCAGCAGCCGGGGACTAGCGGGAGGGGTAGCCTACAATGAGCAGTTCTTC.

As DNA, the CDR3 is TGTGCCAGCAGTTACTCCAGGGGGACAACTAATGAAAAACTGTTTTTT. It specifies CASSYSRGTTNEKLFF. V gene TRBV6-6 combines with J gene TRBJ1-4, with 7 positions matching TRBD1. V was pared by 0 bases and J by 0 bases, with 1 base of the junction left unmatched. This CDR3 has 16 residues. Germline V gene data show CDR1 as MNHNY and CDR2 as SVGAGI (reference sequence).

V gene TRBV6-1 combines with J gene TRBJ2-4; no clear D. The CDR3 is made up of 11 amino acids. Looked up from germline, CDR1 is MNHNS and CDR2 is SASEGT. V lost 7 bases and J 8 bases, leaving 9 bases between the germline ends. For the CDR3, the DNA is TGTGCCAGCACTGCGATGGACATTCAGTACTTC. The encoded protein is CASTAMDIQYF.

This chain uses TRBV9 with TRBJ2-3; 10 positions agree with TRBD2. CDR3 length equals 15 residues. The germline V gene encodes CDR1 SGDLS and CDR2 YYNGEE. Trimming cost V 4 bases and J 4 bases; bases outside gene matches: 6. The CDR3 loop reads CASSLSGRAPDTQYF. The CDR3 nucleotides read TGTGCCAGCAGCCTAAGCGGGAGGGCCCCAGATACGCAGTATTTT.

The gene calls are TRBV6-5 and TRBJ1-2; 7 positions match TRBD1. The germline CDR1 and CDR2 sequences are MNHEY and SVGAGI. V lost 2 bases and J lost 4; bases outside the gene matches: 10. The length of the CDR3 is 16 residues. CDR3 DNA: TGTGCCAGCAGTTACCCCGACAGGGATCGGGTCTATGGCTACACCTTC. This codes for CASSYPDRDRVYGYTF.

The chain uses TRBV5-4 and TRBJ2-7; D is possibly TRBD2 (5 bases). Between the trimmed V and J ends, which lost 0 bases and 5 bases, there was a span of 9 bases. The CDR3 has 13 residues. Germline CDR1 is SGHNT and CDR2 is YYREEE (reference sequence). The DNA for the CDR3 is TGTGCCAGCAGCTTGGTGGGAGCCAACGAGCAGTACTTC. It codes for CASSLVGANEQYF.

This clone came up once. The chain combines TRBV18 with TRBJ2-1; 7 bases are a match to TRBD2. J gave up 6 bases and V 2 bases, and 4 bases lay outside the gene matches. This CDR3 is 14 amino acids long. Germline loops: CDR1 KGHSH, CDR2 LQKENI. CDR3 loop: CASSPGLEPNEQFF. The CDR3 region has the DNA TGTGCCAGCTCACCAGGACTAGAACCCAATGAGCAGTTCTTC. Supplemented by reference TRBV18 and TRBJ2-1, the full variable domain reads NAGVMQNPRHLVRRRGQEARLRCSPMKGHSHVYWYRQLPEEGLKFMVYLQKENIIDESGMPKERFSAEFPKEGPSILRIQQVVRGDSAAYFCASSPGLEPNEQFFGPGTRLTVL.